These T cell receptor beta chains were read from a single sample in a study of blood T cell repertoires in COVID-19. The protocol was immunoSEQ multiplex PCR, while the TCRdb copy is restricted to in-frame clones and leaves out a portion. The profile shows over 35,000 clones, 70% to 85% of them singletons. The sequencing sample was made of peripheral blood. These receptors originate from a human donor with acute or convalescent COVID-19. The donor label of this sample is uncertain. The CDR3 runs from the conserved cysteine through the conserved F or W. The D gene is left open where the match is weak. Not all rows give a size; the values are once, few, many and, for expanded clones, a class.

cdr3_aa cdr3_nt clone_size v_call d_call j_call
CASSPTQGGSEQYF TGTGCCAGCTCCCCGACACAGGGGGGCAGCGAGCAGTACTTC NA TRBV18 TRBD1 TRBJ2-7
CASSQFGTGGGGNYGYTF TGTGCCAGCAGCCAATTCGGGACAGGGGGCGGGGGTAACTATGGCTACACCTTC NA TRBV4-2 TRBD1 TRBJ1-2
CASSFLGQPEQYF TGTGCCAGCAGTTTCCTGGGACAGCCCGAGCAGTACTTC few TRBV28 TRBD1 TRBJ2-7
CASRQERGSYEQYF TGCGCCAGCAGACAAGAGCGGGGGTCCTACGAGCAGTACTTC NA TRBV4-1 TRBD2 TRBJ2-7
CASSPTGTNEQFF TGTGCCAGCAGCCCGACAGGGACCAATGAGCAGTTCTTC NA TRBV7-2 TRBD1 TRBJ2-1
CASSSPYRGRNTEAFF TGCGCCAGCAGCTCGCCTTACAGGGGGCGGAACACTGAAGCTTTCTTT NA TRBV5-1 TRBD1 TRBJ1-1
CASSQDRGSNEKLFF TGTGCCAGCAGCCAGGACAGGGGTTCCAATGAAAAACTGTTTTTT NA TRBV3-1/TRBV3-2 TRBD1 TRBJ1-4
CASSRPGQGKLRDGYTF TGTGCCAGCAGCCGACCGGGACAGGGTAAACTTCGGGATGGCTACACCTTC NA TRBV7-9 TRBD1 TRBJ1-2
CASSLYGSGIANNEQFF TGTGCCAGCAGTTTATACGGAAGCGGGATAGCAAACAATGAGCAGTTCTTC NA TRBV27 TRBD2 TRBJ2-1
CASSVFPTSGSYEQYF TGTGCCAGCAGCGTATTCCCAACTAGCGGCTCCTACGAGCAGTACTTC NA TRBV9 TRBD2 TRBJ2-7
CASSLEGAYEQYF TGTGCCAGCAGTCTCGAGGGAGCCTACGAGCAGTACTTC NA TRBV27 NA TRBJ2-7
CASSFLLESEQYF TGTGCCAGCAGTTTTTTACTAGAAAGCGAGCAGTACTTC NA TRBV12-3/TRBV12-4 NA TRBJ2-7
CASSLAHTTGGGYGYTF TGTGCCAGCAGCTTAGCCCACACGACAGGGGGCGGCTATGGCTACACCTTC NA TRBV7-2 TRBD1 TRBJ1-2
CASSQQPKTSGSNTGELFF TGCGCCAGCAGCCAACAACCAAAGACTAGCGGGTCGAACACCGGGGAGCTGTTTTTT once TRBV4-1 TRBD2 TRBJ2-2
CASSTYGGADRAGELFF TGTGCCAGTAGTACCTACGGGGGGGCCGATAGGGCCGGGGAGCTGTTTTTT NA TRBV19 TRBD2 TRBJ2-2
CASSLSGSTDTQYF TGTGCCAGCAGCTTAAGTGGCAGCACAGATACGCAGTATTTT NA TRBV7-3 NA TRBJ2-3
CASSESRGSNQPQHF TGCGCCAGCAGTGAGTCAAGAGGTAGCAATCAGCCCCAGCATTTT NA TRBV10-2 NA TRBJ1-5
CASSEAASNEQFF TGTGCCAGCAGTGAAGCAGCTAGCAATGAGCAGTTCTTC NA TRBV2 NA TRBJ2-1
CASSELGTQGFTDTQYF TGTGCCAGCAGTGAATTGGGAACACAGGGTTTCACAGATACGCAGTATTTT NA TRBV25-1 NA TRBJ2-3
CASSLTGGVETQYF TGTGCCAGCAGCTTAACGGGGGGGGTAGAGACCCAGTACTTC NA TRBV7-2 TRBD2 TRBJ2-5
CASSLSITGRAKNIQYF TGTGCCAGCAGTTTATCGATAACGGGTAGAGCCAAAAACATTCAGTACTTC NA TRBV27 NA TRBJ2-4
CASSPDASGRLDEQFF TGTGCCAGCAGCCCTGACGCCAGCGGGAGATTGGATGAGCAGTTCTTC NA TRBV3-1/TRBV3-2 TRBD2 TRBJ2-1
CASRLQEGEKLFF TGTGCCAGCAGGTTACAGGAGGGGGAAAAACTGTTTTTT NA TRBV7-9 NA TRBJ1-4
CSASQSASGTEGEQYF TGCAGCGCCTCCCAGTCCGCGTCCGGGACAGAGGGCGAGCAGTACTTC NA TRBV29-1 TRBD1 TRBJ2-7
CASSLRWQGGTEAFF TGTGCCAGCAGCTTACGTTGGCAGGGTGGGACTGAAGCTTTCTTT NA TRBV7-2 NA TRBJ1-1
CASSRTSGDETQYF TGTGCCAGCAGCCGGACTAGCGGAGATGAGACCCAGTACTTC once TRBV7-3 TRBD2 TRBJ2-5
CASSYGPGTSLKQFF TGTGCCAGCAGTTACGGGCCCGGGACTAGCCTTAAGCAGTTCTTC medium-sized TRBV6-2/TRBV6-3 TRBD2 TRBJ2-1
CASSPTGLTSPLHF TGTGCCAGCAGTCCGACAGGGCTCACTTCACCCCTCCACTTT NA TRBV28 TRBD1 TRBJ1-6
CASSLMAGREAGELFF TGTGCCAGCAGCTTAATGGCGGGTCGGGAGGCCGGGGAGCTGTTTTTT once TRBV7-3 TRBD2 TRBJ2-2
CASSRGGFNEQFF TGTGCCAGCAGCAGGGGCGGTTTTAATGAGCAGTTCTTC NA TRBV7-2 NA TRBJ2-1
CSVVRDWQETQYF TGCAGCGTTGTTCGGGACTGGCAAGAGACCCAGTACTTC NA TRBV29-1 NA TRBJ2-5
CASSTGLAGGFNNEQFF TGTGCCAGCAGCACCGGACTAGCGGGAGGGTTCAACAATGAGCAGTTCTTC NA TRBV11-2 TRBD2 TRBJ2-1
CASSDSGLPSGQFF TGTGCCAGTAGTGACTCGGGACTCCCCTCGGGGCAGTTCTTC NA TRBV19 NA TRBJ2-1
CAGQRGTEAFF TGTGCCGGTCAGCGAGGAACTGAAGCTTTCTTT few TRBV28 NA TRBJ1-1
CASSPTDRRRSYEQYF TGCGCCAGCAGCCCCACGGACAGGCGTAGATCCTACGAGCAGTACTTC NA TRBV5-1 TRBD1 TRBJ2-7
CASQQGVSQPQHF TGTGCCAGCCAGCAGGGGGTCAGCCAGCCCCAGCATTTT NA TRBV7-8 TRBD1 TRBJ1-5
CASSQVGTGEYGYTF TGCGCCAGCAGCCAAGTCGGGACAGGTGAATATGGCTACACCTTC NA TRBV4-1 TRBD1 TRBJ1-2